This TCR beta chain was found in a study of identical twins. The germline V and J ends were trimmed by 7 bases and 5 bases, with 17 bases remaining between them. Germline V CDR1 and CDR2: WSHSY, SAAADI. The CDR3 is made up of 14 amino acids. One entry per CDR3 protein results from TCRdb running MiXCR on the 5' RACE reads. The sample lists 600,000 to 800,000 distinct CDR3 sequences, about 20% seen once, with roughly 4% in the top ten. This sample was shared with a second study, whose subject was T cells expressing NK-cell markers.

This TCR was recovered from a woman between 18 and 30 years old in good health. The rearrangement links TRBV10-2 to TRBJ1-1; the D is unclear. Sample: PBMCs. The CDR3 nucleotides are TGCGCCAGCACTATGAACAAGGGTTGGACTGAAGCTTTCTTT. Residues: CASTMNKGWTEAFF.